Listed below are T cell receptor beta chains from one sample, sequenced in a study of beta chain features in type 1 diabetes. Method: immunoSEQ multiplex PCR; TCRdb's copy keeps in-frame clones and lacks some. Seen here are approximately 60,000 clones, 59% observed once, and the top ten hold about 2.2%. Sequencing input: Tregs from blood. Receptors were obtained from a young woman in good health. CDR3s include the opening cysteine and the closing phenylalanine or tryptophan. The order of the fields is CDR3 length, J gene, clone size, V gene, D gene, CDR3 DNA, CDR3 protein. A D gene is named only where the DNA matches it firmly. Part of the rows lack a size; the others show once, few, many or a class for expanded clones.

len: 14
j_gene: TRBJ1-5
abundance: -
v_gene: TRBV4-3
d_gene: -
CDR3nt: TGCGCCAGCAGCCAAGACTTCAGCAATCAGCCCCAGCATTTT
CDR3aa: CASSQDFSNQPQHF

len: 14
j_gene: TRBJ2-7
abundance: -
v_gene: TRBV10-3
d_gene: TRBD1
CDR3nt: TGTGCCATCGGGGGGACAGGTTCGGCCCACGAGCAGTACTTC
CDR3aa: CAIGGTGSAHEQYF

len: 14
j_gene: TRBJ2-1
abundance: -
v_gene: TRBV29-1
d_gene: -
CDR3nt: TGCAGCGTACCAGGGGCCGCCCCCCTCAATGAGCAGTTCTTC
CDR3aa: CSVPGAAPLNEQFF

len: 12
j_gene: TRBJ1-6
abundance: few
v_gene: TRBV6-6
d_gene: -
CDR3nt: TGTGCCAGCACCCACTATAATTCACCCCTCCACTTT
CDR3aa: CASTHYNSPLHF

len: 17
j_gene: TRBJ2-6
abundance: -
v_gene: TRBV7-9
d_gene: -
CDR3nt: TGTGCCCTCCAAGGTAAGGAGGAGGGCGATGGGGCCAACGTCCTGACTTTC
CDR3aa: CALQGKEEGDGANVLTF

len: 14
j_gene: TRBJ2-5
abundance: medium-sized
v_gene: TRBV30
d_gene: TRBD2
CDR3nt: TGTGCCTGGACCCGTGGGAGGGCGCAAGAGACCCAGTACTTC
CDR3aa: CAWTRGRAQETQYF

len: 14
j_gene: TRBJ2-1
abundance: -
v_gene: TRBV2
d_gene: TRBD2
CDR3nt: TGTGCCAGCAGTCGACTAGCTTCCTACAATGAGCAGTTCTTC
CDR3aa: CASSRLASYNEQFF

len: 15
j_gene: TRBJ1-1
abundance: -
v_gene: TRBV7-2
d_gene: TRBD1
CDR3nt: TGTGCCAGCAGCAGAGACAGGGGTGGGAACACTGAAGCTTTCTTT
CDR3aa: CASSRDRGGNTEAFF

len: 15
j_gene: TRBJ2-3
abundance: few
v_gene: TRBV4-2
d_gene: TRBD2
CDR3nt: TGTGCCAGCAGCCAAGCGAGCGGGGGCACAGATACGCAGTATTTT
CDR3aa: CASSQASGGTDTQYF

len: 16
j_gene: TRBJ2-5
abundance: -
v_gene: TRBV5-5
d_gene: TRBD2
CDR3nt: TGTGCCAGCAGCCCGGGACTAGCGGGGGGCCAAGAGACCCAGTACTTC
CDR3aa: CASSPGLAGGQETQYF

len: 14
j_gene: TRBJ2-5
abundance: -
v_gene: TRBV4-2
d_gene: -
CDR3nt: TGTGCCAGCAGCCAAGATGTGAGGGCGGAGACCCAGTACTTC
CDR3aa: CASSQDVRAETQYF

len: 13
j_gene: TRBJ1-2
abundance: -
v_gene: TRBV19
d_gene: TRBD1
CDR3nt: TGTGCCAGTAGTAGACAGGGGGGCTATGGCTACACCTTC
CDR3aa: CASSRQGGYGYTF

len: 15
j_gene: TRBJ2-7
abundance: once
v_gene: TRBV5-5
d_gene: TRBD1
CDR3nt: TGTGCCAGCAGCGCCGGGACAGGCCCTTCCTACGAGCAGTACTTC
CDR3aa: CASSAGTGPSYEQYF

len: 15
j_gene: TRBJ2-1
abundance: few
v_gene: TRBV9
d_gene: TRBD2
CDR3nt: TGTGCCAGCAGCTCTAGCGGGGGGTTTTATGATGAGCAGTTCTTC
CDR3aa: CASSSSGGFYDEQFF

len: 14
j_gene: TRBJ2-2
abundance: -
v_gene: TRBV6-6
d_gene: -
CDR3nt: TGTGCCAGCAGATCGGGACTGAACACCGGGGAGCTGTTTTTT
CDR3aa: CASRSGLNTGELFF

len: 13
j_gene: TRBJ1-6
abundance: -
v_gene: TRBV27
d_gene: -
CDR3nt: TGTGCCAGCAGTTTCGGCGGAGATTCACCCCTCCACTTT
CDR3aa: CASSFGGDSPLHF

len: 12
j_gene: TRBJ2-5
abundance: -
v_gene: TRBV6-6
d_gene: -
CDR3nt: TGTGCCAGCAGCCGGGTAGCAGAGACCCAGTACTTC
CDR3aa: CASSRVAETQYF

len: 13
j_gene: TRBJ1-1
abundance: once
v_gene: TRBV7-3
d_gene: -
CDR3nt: TGTGCCAGCAGCTTGACTCCCGGAGGGCAAGCTTTCTTT
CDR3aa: CASSLTPGGQAFF

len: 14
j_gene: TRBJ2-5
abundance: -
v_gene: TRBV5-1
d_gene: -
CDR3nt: TGCGCCAGCAGCTCCAATCAGGGGCAGGAGACCCAGTACTTC
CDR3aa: CASSSNQGQETQYF

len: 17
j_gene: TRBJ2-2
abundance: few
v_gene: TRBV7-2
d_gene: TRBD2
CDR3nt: TGTGCCAGCACCAAGCCGGGCGGGAGTATAAACACCGGGGAGCTGTTTTTT
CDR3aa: CASTKPGGSINTGELFF

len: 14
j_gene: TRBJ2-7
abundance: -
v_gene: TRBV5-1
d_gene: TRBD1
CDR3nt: TGCGCCAGCAGCACAGGACAGGGGGCCTACGAGCAGTACTTC
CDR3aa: CASSTGQGAYEQYF

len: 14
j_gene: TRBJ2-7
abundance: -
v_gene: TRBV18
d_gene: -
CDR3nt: TGTGCCAGCTCACCCCAACAGGCCTCCTACGAGCAGTACTTC
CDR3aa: CASSPQQASYEQYF